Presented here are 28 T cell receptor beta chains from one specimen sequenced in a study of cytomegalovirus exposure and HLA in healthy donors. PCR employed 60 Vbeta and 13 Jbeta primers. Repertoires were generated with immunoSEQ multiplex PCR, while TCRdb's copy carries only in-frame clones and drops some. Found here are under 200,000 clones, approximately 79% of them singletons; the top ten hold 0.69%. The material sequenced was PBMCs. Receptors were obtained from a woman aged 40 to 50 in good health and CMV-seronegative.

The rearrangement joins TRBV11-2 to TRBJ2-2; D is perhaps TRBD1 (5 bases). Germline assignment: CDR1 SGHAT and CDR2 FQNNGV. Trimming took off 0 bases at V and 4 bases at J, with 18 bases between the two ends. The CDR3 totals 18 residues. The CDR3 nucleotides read TGTGCCAGCAGCTTAGATCCCCGGGCAGGGTTTATCACCGGGGAGCTGTTTTTT. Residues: CASSLDPRAGFITGELFF.

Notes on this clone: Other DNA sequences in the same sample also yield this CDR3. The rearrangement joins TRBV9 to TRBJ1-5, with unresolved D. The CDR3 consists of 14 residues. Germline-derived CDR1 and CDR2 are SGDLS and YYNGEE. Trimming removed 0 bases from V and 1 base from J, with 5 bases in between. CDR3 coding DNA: TGTGCCAGCAGCGTAGGCTACAGCAATCAGCCCCAGCATTTT. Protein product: CASSVGYSNQPQHF.

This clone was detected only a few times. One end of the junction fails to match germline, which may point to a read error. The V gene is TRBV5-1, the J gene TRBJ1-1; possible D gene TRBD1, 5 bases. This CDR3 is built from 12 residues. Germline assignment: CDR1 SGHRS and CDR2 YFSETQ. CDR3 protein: CASSLVQGMAFF. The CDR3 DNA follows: TGTGCCAGCAGCTTGGTGCAGGGAATGGCTTTCTTT.

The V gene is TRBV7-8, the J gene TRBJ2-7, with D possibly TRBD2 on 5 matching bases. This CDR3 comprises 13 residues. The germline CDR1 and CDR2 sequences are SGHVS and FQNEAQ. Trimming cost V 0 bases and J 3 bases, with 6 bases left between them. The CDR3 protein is CASSLATSYEQYF. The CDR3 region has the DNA TGTGCCAGCAGCTTAGCAACTAGCTACGAGCAGTACTTC.

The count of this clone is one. CDR3 nucleotides: TGCGCCAGCAGCGACACCGGGACAGCGATGGGCGGCGAGCAGTACTTC. It translates to CASSDTGTAMGGEQYF. The rearrangement links TRBV5-1 to TRBJ2-7; 7 bases are shared with TRBD1. The CDR3 is made up of 16 amino acids. Germline lookup yields CDR1 SGHRS and CDR2 YFSETQ. V trimming: 4 bases; J trimming: 6 bases; junction bases outside the gene matches: 16.

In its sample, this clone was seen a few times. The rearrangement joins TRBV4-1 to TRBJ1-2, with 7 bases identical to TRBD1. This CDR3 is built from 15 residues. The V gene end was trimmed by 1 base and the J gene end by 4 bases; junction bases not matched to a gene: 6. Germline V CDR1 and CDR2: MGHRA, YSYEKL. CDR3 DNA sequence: TGCGCCAGCAGCCAAGGGGGCAGGGGGAGCTATGGCTACACCTTC. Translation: CASSQGGRGSYGYTF.

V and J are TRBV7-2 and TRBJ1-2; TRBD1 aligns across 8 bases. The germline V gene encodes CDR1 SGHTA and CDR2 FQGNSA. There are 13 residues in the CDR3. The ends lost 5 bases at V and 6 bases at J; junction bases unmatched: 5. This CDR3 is CASSPQGANGYTF. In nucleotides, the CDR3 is TGTGCCAGCAGCCCCCAGGGGGCGAATGGCTACACCTTC.

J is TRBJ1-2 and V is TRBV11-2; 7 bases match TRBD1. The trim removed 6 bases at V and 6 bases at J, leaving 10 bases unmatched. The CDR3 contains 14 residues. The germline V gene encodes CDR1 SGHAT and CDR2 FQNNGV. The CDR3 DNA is TGTGCCAGCAGTCTTGACAGGGCCACTCATGGCTACACCTTC. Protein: CASSLDRATHGYTF.

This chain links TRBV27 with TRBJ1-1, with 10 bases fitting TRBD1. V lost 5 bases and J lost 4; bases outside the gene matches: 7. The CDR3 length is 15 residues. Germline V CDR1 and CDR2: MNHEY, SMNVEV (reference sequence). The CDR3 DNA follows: TGTGCCAGCAGTGGGGGGACAGGGGAAACCACTGAAGCTTTCTTT. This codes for CASSGGTGETTEAFF.

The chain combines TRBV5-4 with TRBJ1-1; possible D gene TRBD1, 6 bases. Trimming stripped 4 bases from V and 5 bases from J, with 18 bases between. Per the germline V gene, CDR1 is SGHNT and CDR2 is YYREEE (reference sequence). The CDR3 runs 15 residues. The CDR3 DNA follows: TGTGCCAGCAGCCTTCCGGGGGGCGCTGATACTGAAGCTTTCTTT. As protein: CASSLPGGADTEAFF.

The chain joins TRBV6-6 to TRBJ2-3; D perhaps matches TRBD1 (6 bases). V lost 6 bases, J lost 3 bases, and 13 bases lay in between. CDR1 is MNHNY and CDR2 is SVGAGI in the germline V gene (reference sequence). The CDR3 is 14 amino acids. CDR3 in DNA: TGTGCCAGCAGGCTTACAGGGCAGACAGATACGCAGTATTTT. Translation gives CASRLTGQTDTQYF.

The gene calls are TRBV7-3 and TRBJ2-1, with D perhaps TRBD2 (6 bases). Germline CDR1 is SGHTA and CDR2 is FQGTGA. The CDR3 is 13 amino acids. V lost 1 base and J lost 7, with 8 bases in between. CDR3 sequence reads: CASSLRRGNEQFF. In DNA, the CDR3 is TGTGCCAGCAGCTTAAGGCGGGGAAATGAGCAGTTCTTC.

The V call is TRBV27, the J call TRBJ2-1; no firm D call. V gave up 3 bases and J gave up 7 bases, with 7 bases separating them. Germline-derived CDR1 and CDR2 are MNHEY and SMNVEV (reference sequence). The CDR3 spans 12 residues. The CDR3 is CASSFTLNEQFF. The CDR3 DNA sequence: TGTGCCAGCAGTTTCACTCTGAATGAGCAGTTCTTC.

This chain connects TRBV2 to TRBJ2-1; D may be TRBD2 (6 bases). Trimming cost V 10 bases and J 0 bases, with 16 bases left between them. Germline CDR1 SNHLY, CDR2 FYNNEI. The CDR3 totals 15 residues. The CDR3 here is CATTGAGSSYNEQFF. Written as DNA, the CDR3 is TGTGCCACCACCGGAGCCGGGAGCTCCTACAATGAGCAGTTCTTC.

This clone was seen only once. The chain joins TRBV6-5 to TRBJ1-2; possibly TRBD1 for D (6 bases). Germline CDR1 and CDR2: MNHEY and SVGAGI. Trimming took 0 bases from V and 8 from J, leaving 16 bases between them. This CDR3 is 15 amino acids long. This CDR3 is CASSYSRGGLQGYTF. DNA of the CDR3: TGTGCCAGCAGTTACTCACGGGGGGGGCTTCAGGGCTACACCTTC.

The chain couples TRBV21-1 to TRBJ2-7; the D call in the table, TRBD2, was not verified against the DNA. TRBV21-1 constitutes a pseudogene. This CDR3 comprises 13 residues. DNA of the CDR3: TGTGCCAGCAAAGCGGGTGGGTATAACGAGCAGTACTTC. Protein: CASKAGGYNEQYF.

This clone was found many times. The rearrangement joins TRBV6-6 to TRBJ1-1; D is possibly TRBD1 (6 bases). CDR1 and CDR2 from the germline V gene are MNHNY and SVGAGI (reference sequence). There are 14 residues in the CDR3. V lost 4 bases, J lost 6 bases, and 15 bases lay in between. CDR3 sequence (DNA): TGTGCCAGCAGTTGGAGCGTGGGGGCCGCTGAAGCTTTCTTT. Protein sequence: CASSWSVGAAEAFF.

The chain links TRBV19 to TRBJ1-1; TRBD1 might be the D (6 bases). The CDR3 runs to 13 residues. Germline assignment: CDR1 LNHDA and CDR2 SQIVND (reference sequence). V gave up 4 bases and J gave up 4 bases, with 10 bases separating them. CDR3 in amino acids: CASSTSQGTEAFF. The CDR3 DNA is TGTGCCAGTAGTACTTCACAGGGCACTGAAGCTTTCTTT.

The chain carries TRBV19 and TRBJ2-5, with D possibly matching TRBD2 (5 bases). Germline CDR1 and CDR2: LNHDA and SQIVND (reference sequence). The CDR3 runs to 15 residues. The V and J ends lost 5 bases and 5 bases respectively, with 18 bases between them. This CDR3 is CASSPRPVQRETQYF. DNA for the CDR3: TGTGCCAGTAGTCCCCGACCTGTCCAGCGGGAGACCCAGTACTTC. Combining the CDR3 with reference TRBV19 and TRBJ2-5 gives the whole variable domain DGGITQSPKYLFRKEGQNVTLSCEQNLNHDAMYWYRQDPGQGLRLIYYSQIVNDFQKGDIAEGYSVSREKKESFPLTVTSAQKNPTAFYLCASSPRPVQRETQYFGPGTRLLVL.

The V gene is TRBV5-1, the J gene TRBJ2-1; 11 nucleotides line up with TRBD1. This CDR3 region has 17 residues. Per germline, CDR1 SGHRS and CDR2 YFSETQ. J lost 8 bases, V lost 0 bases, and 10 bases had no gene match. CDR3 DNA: TGCGCCAGCAGCTTGGTCCACCGGACAGGGGGCTGGCATGAGCAGTTCTTC. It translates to CASSLVHRTGGWHEQFF.

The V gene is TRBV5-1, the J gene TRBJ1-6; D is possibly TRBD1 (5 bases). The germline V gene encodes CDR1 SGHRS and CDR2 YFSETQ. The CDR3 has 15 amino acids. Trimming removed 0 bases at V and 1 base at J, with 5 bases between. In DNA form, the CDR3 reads TGCGCCAGCAGCTTGGAGGGGTCCTATAATTCACCCCTCCACTTT. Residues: CASSLEGSYNSPLHF. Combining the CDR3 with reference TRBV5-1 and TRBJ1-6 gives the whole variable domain KAGVTQTPRYLIKTRGQQVTLSCSPISGHRSVSWYQQTPGQGLQFLFEYFSETQRNKGNFPGRFSGRQFSNSRSEMNVSTLELGDSALYLCASSLEGSYNSPLHFGNGTRLTVT.

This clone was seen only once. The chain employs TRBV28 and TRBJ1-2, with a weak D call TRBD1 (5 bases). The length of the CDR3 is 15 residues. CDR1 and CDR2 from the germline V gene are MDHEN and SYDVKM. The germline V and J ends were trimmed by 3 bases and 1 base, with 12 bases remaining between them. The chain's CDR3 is CASSLGGVFNYGYTF. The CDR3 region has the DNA TGTGCCAGCAGTTTGGGGGGGGTCTTTAACTATGGCTACACCTTC.

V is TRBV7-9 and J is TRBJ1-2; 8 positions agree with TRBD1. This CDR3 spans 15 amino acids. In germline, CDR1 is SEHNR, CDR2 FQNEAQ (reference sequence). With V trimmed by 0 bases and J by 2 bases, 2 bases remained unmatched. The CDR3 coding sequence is TGTGCCAGCAGCTTAGCGGCAGGGGGCAACTATGGCTACACCTTC. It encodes CASSLAAGGNYGYTF.

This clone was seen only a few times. DNA of the CDR3: TGTGCCAGCAGCTCCTACGGGACAGCCACCGGGGAGCTGTTTTTT. This gives the protein CASSSYGTATGELFF. V gene TRBV5-6 combines with J gene TRBJ2-2, with 7 positions matching TRBD1. The trim removed 3 bases at V and 4 bases at J, leaving 6 bases unmatched. The CDR3 runs 15 residues. CDR1 is SGHDT, CDR2 YYEEEE, per germline.

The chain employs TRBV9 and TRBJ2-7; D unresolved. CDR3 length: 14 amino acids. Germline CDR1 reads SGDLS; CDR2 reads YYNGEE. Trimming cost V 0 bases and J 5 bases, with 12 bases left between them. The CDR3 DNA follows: TGTGCCAGCAGCGTAGCTACAGTAAGCAACGAGCAGTACTTC. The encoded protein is CASSVATVSNEQYF.

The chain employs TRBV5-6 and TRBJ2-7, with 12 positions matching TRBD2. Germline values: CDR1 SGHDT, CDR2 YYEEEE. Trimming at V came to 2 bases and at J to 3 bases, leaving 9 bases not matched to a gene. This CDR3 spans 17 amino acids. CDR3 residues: CASSFASGGAGRYEQYF. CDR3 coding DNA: TGTGCCAGCAGCTTTGCTAGCGGGGGGGCCGGTCGCTACGAGCAGTACTTC.

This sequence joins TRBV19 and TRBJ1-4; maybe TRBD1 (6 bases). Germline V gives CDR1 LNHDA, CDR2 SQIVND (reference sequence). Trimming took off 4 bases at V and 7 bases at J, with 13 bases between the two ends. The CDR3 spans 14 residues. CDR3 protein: CASSTGVPGEKLFF. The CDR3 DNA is TGTGCCAGTAGTACAGGGGTCCCGGGTGAAAAACTGTTTTTT.

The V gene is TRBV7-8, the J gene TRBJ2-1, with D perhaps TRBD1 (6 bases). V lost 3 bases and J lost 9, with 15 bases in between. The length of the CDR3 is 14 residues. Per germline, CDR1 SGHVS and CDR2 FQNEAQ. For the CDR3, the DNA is TGTGCCAGCAGCTTCACAGGGCCAACCGGTGAGCAGTTCTTC. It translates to CASSFTGPTGEQFF.